This entry lists 14 T cell receptor beta chains sequenced from one sample in a study of CD8+CD57+ T cells in acquired aplastic anemia. Genomic DNA was employed as the template in profiling TCR beta VDJ and CDR3. MiXCR, applied by TCRdb to the reads, yields one record per CDR3 protein. The sample has 400,000 to 600,000 distinct CDR3 sequences; around 30% are singletons. The authors sequenced patients whose flow cytometry had shown CD8+CD57+ cell expansion. The sample comprised sorted CD4+, CD8+, or CD8+CD57+ T cells (not recorded which) from PBMCs. Source of these receptors: a human donor with aplastic anemia.

The chain combines TRBV25-1 with TRBJ1-3; no reliable D call. Germline V gives CDR1 MGHDK, CDR2 SYGVNS. The ends were cut back, 5 bases at V and 2 bases at J, with 13 bases in the middle. The CDR3 spans 15 residues. This CDR3 reads CASSLPPGAGNTIYF. The CDR3 DNA is TGTGCCAGCAGTTTACCCCCGGGTGCTGGAAACACCATATATTTT.

This clonotype was counted between two and nine times. The chain carries TRBV12-3 or TRBV12-4 and TRBJ2-5; D is perhaps TRBD2 (5 bases). The V end was cut by 3 bases, the J end by 0 bases, with 11 bases between. CDR3 length equals 15 residues. Here the CDR3 DNA reads TGTGCCAGCAGTTTGAAGCGGCAGGACCAAGAGACCCAGTACTTC. Translating gives CASSLKRQDQETQYF.

In regard to this clonotype: Being one base from a much bigger clone, this may be a read error. The CDR3 reads CASTDGAYIYEQFF. CDR3 sequence (DNA): TGTGCCAGCACCGACGGGGCGTATATCTACGAGCAGTTCTTC. The V and J genes are TRBV2 and TRBJ2-1; D possibly uses TRBD1 or TRBD2 (5 bases each). With 7 bases removed from V and 10 bases from J, the gap between germline ends came to 20 bases. CDR1 is SNHLY, CDR2 FYNNEI, per germline. The CDR3 runs 14 residues.

In regard to this clonotype: A much larger clone differs by one base, so this may be a read error. CDR3 sequence: CASSLPPTGLGGYTF. The CDR3 DNA is TGTGCCAGCAGCTTACCACCGACAGGGTTAGGTGGCTACACCTTC. This rearrangement joins TRBV7-9 to TRBJ1-2; 7 nucleotides align to TRBD1. This CDR3 has 15 residues. The junction had 10 bases not matched to a gene; V was cut back by 2 bases and J by 7 bases. Germline V gene lookup returns CDR1 SEHNR and CDR2 FQNEAQ (reference sequence).

The table lists this clonotype with a count of one. No conserved phenylalanine or tryptophan is present at the end of the CDR3, so a read error is the likely explanation. The chain is built from TRBV2 and TRBJ1-6; no definite D call. The CDR3 runs 13 residues. Germline CDR1 and CDR2: SNHLY and FYNNEI. The V end was cut by 6 bases, the J end by 9 bases, with 12 bases between. The CDR3 protein is CASSQDRGSPLHL. CDR3 DNA sequence: TGTGCCAGCAGCCAAGACCGCGGTTCACCCCTCCACCTT.

The chain joins TRBV9 to TRBJ2-1; 7 nucleotides line up with TRBD2. The V and J ends lost 0 bases and 10 bases, in that order; junction bases with no gene match: 13. Germline loops: CDR1 SGDLS, CDR2 YYNGEE. The CDR3 is 16 amino acids. The CDR3, as DNA: TGTGCCAGCAGCGTAGACGGGCTAGCGGAACAAAGGGAGCAGTTCTTC. It encodes CASSVDGLAEQREQFF.

The chain couples TRBV6-1 to TRBJ1-5; D unresolved. Trimming shortened V by 7 bases and J by 5 bases, and 15 bases separated the two germline ends. Germline V gives CDR1 MNHNS, CDR2 SASEGT. The CDR3 is 14 residues long. The CDR3 reads CASTLAYTDQPQHF. Written as DNA, the CDR3 is TGTGCCAGCACCCTCGCCTATACGGATCAGCCCCAGCATTTT.

Only a few counts were recorded for this clonotype. V usage is TRBV9 and J usage is TRBJ2-3, with D maybe TRBD2 (5 bases). The CDR3 loop spans 16 amino acids. The V and J ends lost 3 bases and 0 bases respectively, with 14 bases between them. Germline CDR1 is SGDLS and CDR2 is YYNGEE. CDR3 in amino acids: CASSARWESSTDTQYF. For the CDR3, the DNA is TGTGCCAGCAGCGCGAGGTGGGAGTCCAGCACAGATACGCAGTATTTT.

The chain employs TRBV19 and TRBJ1-5; no clear D. This CDR3 is 15 amino acids long. Germline CDR1 reads LNHDA; CDR2 reads SQIVND (reference sequence). Trimming pared 3 bases from V and 2 bases from J, leaving 11 bases between. The DNA for the CDR3 is TGTGCCAGTAGTATGGCTTTTGGGGGCAATCAGCCCCAGCATTTT. Its protein is CASSMAFGGNQPQHF. Full variable domain (remainder filled in from reference TRBV19 and TRBJ1-5): DGGITQSPKYLFRKEGQNVTLSCEQNLNHDAMYWYRQDPGQGLRLIYYSQIVNDFQKGDIAEGYSVSREKKESFPLTVTSAQKNPTAFYLCASSMAFGGNQPQHFGDGTRLSIL.

This clonotype was observed a few times. V is TRBV15 and J is TRBJ2-3; 12 nucleotides line up with TRBD1. V shed 8 bases and J 6 bases; nucleotides not matched to a gene: 9. Germline V CDR1 and CDR2: LNHNV, YYDKDF (reference sequence). The CDR3 loop spans 15 amino acids. The CDR3 sequence is CATARDRGLGDTQYF. CDR3 DNA sequence: TGTGCCACCGCCCGGGACAGGGGGCTAGGCGATACGCAGTATTTT. The full variable domain, in which reference TRBV15 and TRBJ2-3 provide the parts outside the CDR3, is DAMVIQNPRYQVTQFGKPVTLSCSQTLNHNVMYWYQQKSSQAPKLLFHYYDKDFNNEADTPDNFQSRRPNTSFCFLDIRSPGLGDTAMYLCATARDRGLGDTQYFGPGTRLTVL.

This clonotype was found a few times. The rearrangement uses TRBV25-1 and TRBJ2-7; TRBD1 agrees at 9 bases. The ends lost 4 bases at V and 8 bases at J; junction bases unmatched: 9. Per the germline V gene, CDR1 is MGHDK and CDR2 is SYGVNS. This CDR3 region has 14 residues. CDR3 residues: CASSVGTGKSQQYF. The DNA for the CDR3 is TGTGCCAGCAGTGTCGGGACAGGGAAGTCACAGCAGTACTTC.

This clonotype was seen at least ten times. The chain recombines TRBV7-8 with TRBJ2-2; the D gene is possibly TRBD1 (6 bases). CDR3 length equals 15 residues. V lost 5 bases and J 5 bases, leaving 15 bases between the germline ends. CDR1 and CDR2 from the germline V gene are SGHVS and FQNEAQ. CDR3 DNA: TGTGCCAGCAGCCCCTACAGGGTTGGGACCGGGGAGCTGTTTTTT. Residues: CASSPYRVGTGELFF.

This sequence joins TRBV2 and TRBJ1-6; D uncertain. There are 13 residues in the CDR3. V was shortened by 5 bases and J by 9 bases, with 11 bases between the two germline ends. The germline V gene encodes CDR1 SNHLY and CDR2 FYNNEI. The DNA for the CDR3 is TGTGCCAGCAGTTACTTGGGTGGTTCACCCCTCCACTTT. Translated: CASSYLGGSPLHF.

This clonotype was recorded many times. V and J are TRBV2 and TRBJ1-5; perhaps TRBD1 as D (6 bases). The germline V gene encodes CDR1 SNHLY and CDR2 FYNNEI. The CDR3 contains 14 residues. Deletions cut 8 bases from V and 6 bases from J, with 17 bases between. This CDR3 is CASRGGGPGQPQHF. The CDR3, as DNA: TGTGCCAGCCGGGGGGGGGGGCCCGGTCAGCCCCAGCATTTT.